The 14 T cell receptor beta chains in this list originate from one sample, sequenced in a study of T cell clonotyping in hematopoietic cell transplantation. The data were produced by immunoSEQ multiplex PCR, yet TCRdb's version contains in-frame clones alone and is incomplete. The top ten clones hold over 35% of a sample with about 6,000 clones, 75% to 85% of them seen once. The source material was peripheral blood mononuclear cells, sampled 180 days after allogeneic stem cell transplant. These receptors came from a male patient aged 70 to 80 who had an allogeneic stem cell transplant from an unrelated donor, so T cells may come from the graft donor. Some clones in this sample may be carry-over from other donors' samples.

The rearrangement uses TRBV30 and TRBJ1-1, with D perhaps matching TRBD1 (5 bases). Between the trimmed V and J ends, which lost 1 base and 1 base, there was a span of 10 bases. CDR3 length: 14 residues. The germline V gene encodes CDR1 GTSNPN and CDR2 SVGIG (reference sequence). In DNA form, the CDR3 reads TGTGCCTGGAGTGCGGGACTGAGGAACACTGAAGCTTTCTTT. It specifies CAWSAGLRNTEAFF.

J is TRBJ1-5 and V is TRBV6-6, with 9 positions matching TRBD1. The CDR3 consists of 14 residues. After removal of 7 bases from V and 4 bases from J, the junction contained 5 bases not matched to a gene. Germline-derived CDR1 and CDR2 are MNHNY and SVGAGI (reference sequence). CDR3 sequence reads: CASNLGQGNQPQHF. The CDR3 nucleotides read TGTGCCAGCAATCTGGGACAGGGAAATCAGCCCCAGCATTTT.

The V call is TRBV28, the J call TRBJ1-4, with D maybe TRBD1 (5 bases). Germline V gene sequence: CDR1 MDHEN, CDR2 SYDVKM. V lost 5 bases to trimming and J lost 6 bases, with 13 bases between them. The CDR3 loop spans 14 amino acids. This CDR3 is CASSHMGGDEKLFF. The CDR3 DNA sequence: TGTGCCAGCAGTCATATGGGGGGGGATGAAAAACTGTTTTTT.

This rearrangement joins TRBV2 to TRBJ2-2; 7 bases align to TRBD1. V lost 4 bases, J lost 4 bases, and 6 bases stayed unmatched. The CDR3 extends over 15 amino acids. CDR1 is SNHLY and CDR2 is FYNNEI in the germline V gene. CDR3 sequence (DNA): TGTGCCAGCAGTGGTCAGGGGGTAGGCACCGGGGAGCTGTTTTTT. Residues: CASSGQGVGTGELFF.

The chain couples TRBV7-2 to TRBJ2-6; tentatively, D is TRBD2 (6 bases). Germline CDR1 is SGHTA and CDR2 is FQGNSA. The CDR3 sequence is 16 residues long. Trimming removed 5 bases from V and 2 bases from J, with 13 bases in between. DNA for the CDR3: TGTGCCAGCAGCCCCCGTGGGGGGACTGGGGCCAACGTCCTGACTTTC. It encodes CASSPRGGTGANVLTF.

There are a few counts of this clone. The gene calls are TRBV27 and TRBJ1-2; D is perhaps TRBD1 (5 bases). Germline V gene sequence: CDR1 MNHEY, CDR2 SMNVEV (reference sequence). The CDR3 loop spans 13 amino acids. The germline V and J ends were trimmed by 5 bases and 4 bases, with 11 bases remaining between them. For the CDR3, the DNA is TGTGCCAGCAGTGGGAGCGGGGCCTATGGCTACACCTTC. It yields the protein CASSGSGAYGYTF.

The chain uses TRBV29-1 and TRBJ1-1, with D possibly being TRBD1 (6 bases). The germline V and J ends were trimmed by 4 bases and 1 base, with 10 bases remaining between them. Per germline, CDR1 SQVTM and CDR2 ANQGSEA. This CDR3 has 13 amino acids. This CDR3 reads CSVARTENTEAFF. CDR3 in DNA: TGCAGCGTTGCGAGGACAGAGAACACTGAAGCTTTCTTT.

The chain combines TRBV19 with TRBJ2-3; possibly TRBD2 for D (6 bases). The germline gives CDR1 LNHDA, CDR2 SQIVND (reference sequence). V was trimmed by 9 bases and J by 2 bases, leaving 15 bases between them. This CDR3 region has 14 residues. CDR3 residues: CASGSGLPTDTQYF. The CDR3 DNA is TGTGCCAGCGGATCGGGACTCCCCACAGATACGCAGTATTTT.

V usage is TRBV6-6 and J usage is TRBJ1-5, with 9 bases lining up with TRBD1. The length of the CDR3 is 15 residues. Germline V lookup: CDR1 MNHNY, CDR2 SVGAGI (reference sequence). V shed 7 bases, J shed 4 bases, and the junction held 8 bases outside the gene matches. CDR3 sequence (DNA): TGTGCCAGCACCGCCGACAGGGGGATAAATCAGCCCCAGCATTTT. Encoded protein: CASTADRGINQPQHF.

This clone turned up a few times. V gene TRBV5-6 combines with J gene TRBJ2-7, with 9 bases that match TRBD2. CDR1 is SGHDT, CDR2 YYEEEE, per germline. This CDR3 is 18 amino acids long. Losses at the gene ends were 5 bases for V and 1 base for J; bases not matched to a gene: 16. In DNA, the CDR3 is TGTGCCAGCAGTGCCTGGGGGTTAGCGGGAGATAGGTCCTACGAGCAGTACTTC. This encodes CASSAWGLAGDRSYEQYF.

The genes are TRBV11-2 and TRBJ1-1; D perhaps matches TRBD1 (6 bases). Trimming removed 2 bases at V and 9 bases at J, with 10 bases between. Germline CDR1 SGHAT, CDR2 FQNNGV. The CDR3 has 12 amino acids. CDR3 loop: CASSLSTGQAFF. The DNA for the CDR3 is TGTGCCAGCAGCTTAAGCACAGGGCAAGCTTTCTTT.

In its sample, this clone was seen a few times. This chain joins TRBV5-6 and TRBJ2-7; TRBD2 agrees at 7 bases. CDR3 length: 17 residues. The V gene end was trimmed by 5 bases and the J gene end by 4 bases; junction bases not matched to a gene: 18. The germline V gene encodes CDR1 SGHDT and CDR2 YYEEEE. CDR3 amino acids: CASRSSSGQGRFYEQYF. In DNA form, the CDR3 reads TGTGCCAGCAGGTCCTCTAGCGGCCAAGGTCGGTTTTACGAGCAGTACTTC. The whole variable domain, filled in from reference TRBV5-6 and TRBJ2-7, reads DAGVTQSPTHLIKTRGQQVTLRCSPKSGHDTVSWYQQALGQGPQFIFQYYEEEERQRGNFPDRFSGHQFPNYSSELNVNALLLGDSALYLCASRSSSGQGRFYEQYFGPGTRLTVT.

This chain uses TRBV30 with TRBJ1-5; tentatively, D is TRBD1 (6 bases). The length of the CDR3 is 13 residues. CDR1 is GTSNPN, CDR2 SVGIG, per germline (reference sequence). The V end was cut by 1 base, the J end by 4 bases, with 8 bases between. Here the CDR3 reads CAWSEDRNQPQHF. The CDR3, as DNA: TGTGCCTGGAGTGAGGACAGAAATCAGCCCCAGCATTTT.

V and J are TRBV2 and TRBJ2-7, with D perhaps TRBD1 or TRBD2 (5 bases each). CDR1 and CDR2 (germline): SNHLY, FYNNEI. V lost 9 bases, J lost 0 bases, and 12 bases lay in between. This CDR3 region has 13 residues. The CDR3 protein is CASSTGTSYEQYF. Here the CDR3 DNA reads TGTGCCAGTTCTACCGGGACCTCCTACGAGCAGTACTTC.